This T cell receptor (beta chain) was profiled in a study of blood T cell repertoires in COVID-19. Study background: The United States, Italy and Spain were the sources of the acute and convalescent COVID-19 samples. PBMCs, B-cell-depleted T cells, or T cells were the source of the cDNA or gDNA that made up the material.

Under the authors' procedure: Reference gene primer amplification yielded estimated nucleated cell counts. TCRdb keeps only in-frame clones here, not all; method: immunoSEQ multiplex PCR. From that table come the V and J calls and clone size; the DNA was used to work out D and trimming. The table has tens of thousands of clones, 80% to 90% seen once. The clonotype was recovered from a woman older than 75 with active or convalescent COVID-19. The sequencing input was peripheral blood.

The CDR3 protein is CASSPTLGLALSQETQYF. CDR3 bases: TGTGCCAGCAGCCCCACTCTTGGTCTAGCGCTAAGTCAAGAGACCCAGTACTTC. The V and J genes are TRBV7-9 and TRBJ2-5; D is perhaps TRBD2 (6 bases). There are 18 residues in the CDR3. V dropped 5 bases and J dropped 2 bases, with 24 bases sitting between them. Per germline, CDR1 SEHNR and CDR2 FQNEAQ (reference sequence).